The 19 T cell receptor beta chains given below trace back to one sample, sequenced in a study of shared clonotypes between healthy human individuals. Measured with immunoSEQ multiplex PCR; TCRdb has only the in-frame clones, and not every one. The sample includes roughly 1.4 million clones, about 98.5% of them seen just once. Material: naive CD4+ T cells sorted from blood. Subset noted: CD45RA+ positively selected. Every receptor here comes from a man aged 30 to 39 in good health.

This chain joins TRBV7-9 and TRBJ2-5, with no clear D. The CDR3 totals 12 residues. Germline CDR1 and CDR2: SEHNR and FQNEAQ (reference sequence). Trimming left V 6 bases short and J 0 bases short, with 5 bases between. CDR3 sequence (DNA): TGTGCCAGCAGTAACAACCAAGAGACCCAGTACTTC. As protein: CASSNNQETQYF.

The chain combines TRBV25-1 with TRBJ1-2, with D perhaps matching TRBD1 (5 bases). Germline V gene sequence: CDR1 MGHDK, CDR2 SYGVNS. The CDR3 runs to 13 residues. Trimming removed 3 bases from V and 4 bases from J, with 9 bases in between. CDR3 sequence (DNA): TGTGCCAGCAGTGATGCAGGGTTCTATGGCTACACCTTC. Its protein product is CASSDAGFYGYTF.

This chain joins TRBV29-1 and TRBJ2-7, with D perhaps matching TRBD1 (5 bases). The CDR3 spans 13 residues. Trimming took off 3 bases at V and 0 bases at J, with 9 bases between the two ends. Germline CDR1 and CDR2: SQVTM and ANQGSEA. DNA for the CDR3: TGCAGCGTTGATGACAGATACTCCTACGAGCAGTACTTC. Its translation is CSVDDRYSYEQYF.

DNA for the CDR3: TGTGCCAGCACCTGGGGCCGCGGCTCCTACAATGAGCAGTTCTTC. This sequence encodes CASTWGRGSYNEQFF. The V and J genes are TRBV5-4 and TRBJ2-1, with a weak D call TRBD1 (5 bases). The CDR3 consists of 15 residues. The germline CDR1 and CDR2 sequences are SGHNT and YYREEE (reference sequence). The germline V and J ends were trimmed by 6 bases and 0 bases, with 13 bases remaining between them.

V and J are TRBV7-7 and TRBJ2-1, with 7 positions matching TRBD2. This CDR3 region has 13 residues. The J segment lost 6 bases and the V segment lost 1 base, leaving 0 bases of the junction unmatched. Germline assignment: CDR1 SSHAT and CDR2 FNYEAQ (reference sequence). CDR3 sequence: CASSLGLANEQFF. The CDR3 region has the DNA TGTGCCAGCAGCTTAGGACTAGCCAATGAGCAGTTCTTC.

This clone was observed a single time. The rearrangement joins TRBV18 to TRBJ2-5; D remains ambiguous. In germline, CDR1 is KGHSH, CDR2 LQKENI. The CDR3 has 14 amino acids. Trimming removed 3 bases from V and 2 bases from J, with 10 bases in between. CDR3 sequence: CASSPRSEQETQYF. Written as DNA, the CDR3 is TGTGCCAGCTCACCCCGGTCGGAGCAAGAGACCCAGTACTTC.

This clone showed up just once. This chain uses TRBV14 with TRBJ2-6; D remains ambiguous. CDR1 and CDR2 from the germline V gene are SGHDN and FVKESK. This CDR3 region has 16 residues. Trimming removed 4 bases at V and 0 bases at J, with 10 bases between. The CDR3 coding sequence is TGTGCCAGCAGCCTGAAGATTCTCTCTGGGGCCAACGTCCTGACTTTC. Amino acid sequence: CASSLKILSGANVLTF. The variable domain in full, with the rest retrieved from reference TRBV14 and TRBJ2-6, is EAGVTQFPSHSVIEKGQTVTLRCDPISGHDNLYWYRRVMGKEIKFLLHFVKESKQDESGMPNNRFLAERTGGTYSTLKVQPAELEDSGVYFCASSLKILSGANVLTFGAGSRLTVL.

This clone was recorded only once. The rearrangement links TRBV28 to TRBJ2-7; D assignment may be TRBD1 or TRBD2 (5 bases each). CDR1 and CDR2 from the germline V gene are MDHEN and SYDVKM. The CDR3 is made up of 14 amino acids. The germline V and J ends were trimmed by 6 bases and 2 bases, with 14 bases remaining between them. CDR3 sequence (DNA): TGTGCCAGCAGAGGGGACCTAACGGCCTACGAGCAGTACTTC. It encodes CASRGDLTAYEQYF.

The genes are TRBV7-2 and TRBJ1-3; a possible D gene is TRBD1 (5 bases). The CDR3 consists of 17 residues. V lost 1 base, J lost 2 bases, and 15 bases lay in between. Germline lookup yields CDR1 SGHTA and CDR2 FQGNSA. The CDR3 DNA is TGTGCCAGCAGCTTAGTCGGGACGGCCAGCGCTGGAAACACCATATATTTT. As protein: CASSLVGTASAGNTIYF.

This clone is a singleton in its sample. The J gene is TRBJ1-2, the V gene TRBV5-4, with D perhaps matching TRBD1 (5 bases). CDR3 length equals 13 residues. Germline V lookup: CDR1 SGHNT, CDR2 YYREEE (reference sequence). Trimming stripped 5 bases from V and 8 bases from J, with 16 bases between. CDR3 in DNA: TGTGCCAGCAGGCTCGATCCGGGGGAAGGCTACACCTTC. Residues: CASRLDPGEGYTF.

The CDR3 nucleotides read TGTGCCAGCAAACGACAGGGGGCGGGCAATGAGCAGTTCTTC. This encodes CASKRQGAGNEQFF. The chain couples TRBV7-2 to TRBJ2-1; 10 bases are shared with TRBD1. CDR3 length equals 14 residues. Germline V CDR1 and CDR2: SGHTA, FQGNSA. Trimming cost V 7 bases and J 6 bases; bases outside gene matches: 6. Combining the CDR3 with reference TRBV7-2 and TRBJ2-1 gives the whole variable domain GAGVSQSPSNKVTEKGKDVELRCDPISGHTALYWYRQSLGQGLEFLIYFQGNSAPDKSGLPSDRFSAERTGGSVSTLTIQRTQQEDSAVYLCASKRQGAGNEQFFGPGTRLTVL.

The CDR3 here is CASSVQGPSSGNTIYF. Here the CDR3 DNA reads TGTGCCAGCAGCGTACAGGGGCCGAGCTCTGGAAACACCATATATTTT. The J gene is TRBJ1-3, the V gene TRBV9, with D maybe TRBD1 (6 bases). The CDR3 is 16 amino acids. Trimming cost V 1 base and J 0 bases, with 11 bases left between them. Germline V gene data show CDR1 as SGDLS and CDR2 as YYNGEE.

The chain combines TRBV9 with TRBJ1-4; 7 bases agree with TRBD1. Germline V gene data show CDR1 as SGDLS and CDR2 as YYNGEE. This CDR3 comprises 15 residues. With 2 bases clipped from V and 3 bases from J, the junction kept 4 bases outside the gene matches. In DNA, the CDR3 is TGTGCCAGCAGCGTCACAGGGGCCCCTAATGAAAAACTGTTTTTT. Translation gives CASSVTGAPNEKLFF.

J is TRBJ2-2 and V is TRBV28; no clear D gene. The germline gives CDR1 MDHEN, CDR2 SYDVKM. The V end lost 4 bases, the J end lost 7 bases, and 4 bases lay between the germline ends. The CDR3 extends over 11 amino acids. The CDR3 spells CASSYIGELFF. The CDR3 DNA follows: TGTGCCAGCAGTTACATCGGGGAGCTGTTTTTT.

The gene calls are TRBV30 and TRBJ1-3; D uncertain. Germline V gene sequence: CDR1 GTSNPN, CDR2 SVGIG (reference sequence). This CDR3 has 13 amino acids. V lost 7 bases and J lost 3, with 13 bases in between. As DNA, the CDR3 is TGTGCCTTCTCCCCCACCCATGGAAACACCATATATTTT. Amino acid sequence: CAFSPTHGNTIYF.

This rearrangement joins TRBV19 to TRBJ1-1, with 7 nucleotides matching TRBD1. Germline-derived CDR1 and CDR2 are LNHDA and SQIVND (reference sequence). The CDR3 is 14 amino acids. The trim removed 7 bases at V and 2 bases at J, leaving 7 bases unmatched. The CDR3 bases are TGTGCCAGTACCCTCCACAGGGGAAACACTGAAGCTTTCTTT. It is translated as CASTLHRGNTEAFF.

The rearrangement links TRBV18 to TRBJ2-7; 10 positions match TRBD2. Germline trimming cut 6 bases from V and 1 base from J; bases unmatched to any gene: 9. Germline-derived CDR1 and CDR2 are KGHSH and LQKENI. The CDR3 length is 16 residues. CDR3 in amino acids: CASSRRLAGVSYEQYF. CDR3 bases: TGTGCCAGCTCCCGTAGGCTAGCGGGGGTGTCCTACGAGCAGTACTTC. The variable domain in full, completed from reference TRBV18 and TRBJ2-7, reads NAGVMQNPRHLVRRRGQEARLRCSPMKGHSHVYWYRQLPEEGLKFMVYLQKENIIDESGMPKERFSAEFPKEGPSILRIQQVVRGDSAAYFCASSRRLAGVSYEQYFGPGTRLTVT.

This sequence joins TRBV4-2 and TRBJ1-2; D uncertain. The CDR3 is 14 amino acids. Trimming stripped 4 bases from V and 3 bases from J, with 12 bases between. CDR1 is LGHNA, CDR2 YNFKEQ, per germline. CDR3 in amino acids: CASSRPERDYGYTF. In DNA form, the CDR3 reads TGTGCCAGCAGCCGACCCGAAAGGGACTATGGCTACACCTTC.

The J gene is TRBJ2-1, the V gene TRBV11-2; TRBD2 aligns across 7 bases. Germline CDR1 SGHAT, CDR2 FQNNGV. The J segment lost 6 bases and the V segment lost 3 bases, leaving 11 bases of the junction unmatched. The CDR3 totals 16 residues. The CDR3 coding sequence is TGTGCCAGCAGCTTCTCCCCGGCGGGAGTAAGCAATGAGCAGTTCTTC. Encoded protein: CASSFSPAGVSNEQFF.